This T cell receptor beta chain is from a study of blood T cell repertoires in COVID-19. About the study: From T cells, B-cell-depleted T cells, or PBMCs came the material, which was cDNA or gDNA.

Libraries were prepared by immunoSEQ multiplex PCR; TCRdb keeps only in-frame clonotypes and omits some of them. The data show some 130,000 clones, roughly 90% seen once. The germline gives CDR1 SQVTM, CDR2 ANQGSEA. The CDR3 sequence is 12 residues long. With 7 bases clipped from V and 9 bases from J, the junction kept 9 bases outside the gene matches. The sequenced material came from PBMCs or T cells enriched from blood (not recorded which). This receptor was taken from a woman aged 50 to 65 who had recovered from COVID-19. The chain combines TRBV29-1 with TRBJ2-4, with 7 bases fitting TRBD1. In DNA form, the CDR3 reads TGCAGCGGCCACAGGGGTGACCGCATTCAGTACTTC. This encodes CSGHRGDRIQYF.